These T cell receptor beta chains were read from a single sample in a study of T cells in Graves' hyperthyroidism and ophthalmopathy. TCRdb reanalysed the multiplex PCR reads using MiXCR and keeps one entry per CDR3 protein. The sample gives over 400,000 distinct CDR3 sequences, approximately 23% of which show up once; under 55% is in the top ten. The sample comprised blood. The receptors were sampled from a woman in her sixties or seventies with Graves' ophthalmopathy. Each CDR3 is given without its conserved first and last residue. Each record gives: CDR3 protein, V gene, J gene.

ASSRGALLGYT	TRBV6-1	TRBJ1-2
ASSLWDRGGVNEQF	TRBV12-3/TRBV12-4	TRBJ2-1
ASSYSGTGDRAF	TRBV6-5	TRBJ1-1
ASSLEAGRTGTHVTDTQY	TRBV11-1	TRBJ2-3
ASSFSRHGTSNEQF	TRBV6-2/TRBV6-3	TRBJ2-1
ASSWGTGTSGRARNEQF	TRBV7-3	TRBJ2-1
ASSSAWGYT	TRBV12-3/TRBV12-4	TRBJ1-2
ASSHDRGSTYRDTQY	TRBV27	TRBJ2-3
ASSPSLASGSDTQY	TRBV18	TRBJ2-3
ASSIGGRGTEAF	TRBV19	TRBJ1-1
SARGTSGRTRETQY	TRBV20-1	TRBJ2-5
ASSLGTSGAVYTQY	TRBV7-9	TRBJ2-3
ASYRRYSNQPQH	TRBV5-4	TRBJ1-5
ASSDVGREQF	TRBV10-2	TRBJ2-1
ASSLGQIYTEAF	TRBV11-2	TRBJ1-1
ASSPSGPTNEKLF	TRBV7-2	TRBJ1-4
AWSVGQGNTGELF	TRBV30	TRBJ2-2
SASTSGINEQF	TRBV20-1	TRBJ2-1
SAQTGTSGAEQF	TRBV20-1	TRBJ2-1
ASGYTGGVNTGELF	TRBV12-5	TRBJ2-2
ASSLQLGSYEQY	TRBV5-1	TRBJ2-7
SARDLFAVLQDSYEQY	TRBV20-1	TRBJ2-7
ATSSHPYNEQF	TRBV24-1	TRBJ2-1
SARDPKRTQETQY	TRBV20-1	TRBJ2-5
ASSQDPNGANYGYT	TRBV4-3	TRBJ1-2
ASSPGVVETMNTGELF	TRBV6-1	TRBJ2-2
ASFTAPGTGSSQPQH	TRBV28	TRBJ1-5
ASSLKANGWEQF	TRBV11-2	TRBJ2-1
ASSFTAERYEKLF	TRBV6-5	TRBJ1-4
ASSPLAGSANEQF	TRBV3-1	TRBJ2-1
ASSPGGTDTGELF	TRBV5-1	TRBJ2-2
ASSYNSNQPQH	TRBV6-5	TRBJ1-5
ASSTGTGENTEAF	TRBV11-2	TRBJ1-1